The rows below give T cell receptor beta chains drawn from one sample of a study of blood T cell repertoires in COVID-19. Sequenced by immunoSEQ multiplex PCR; TCRdb stores in-frame clones only, minus some. The sample carries under 250,000 clones, over 70% recorded once. Sequenced: PBMCs or T cells enriched from blood (not recorded which). Receptor source: a woman in her thirties who had been exposed to COVID-19. CDR3s include the opening cysteine and the closing phenylalanine or tryptophan. Each record gives: V gene, J gene, clone size, D gene, CDR3 protein, CDR3 DNA. D genes are given only for firm matches. Expanded clones are given a class, and other clones once, few, many or no size at all.

TRBV7-2	TRBJ1-5	NA	NA	CASSLVKEANQPQHF	TGTGCCAGCAGCTTAGTCAAGGAGGCCAATCAGCCCCAGCATTTT
TRBV10-1	TRBJ2-3	NA	TRBD2	CASSESTAGGTDTQYF	TGCGCCAGCAGTGAGTCGACTGCGGGGGGCACAGATACGCAGTATTTT
TRBV2	TRBJ1-1	NA	TRBD1	CASQQGAGTGAFF	TGTGCCAGCCAACAGGGGGCCGGCACTGGGGCTTTCTTT
TRBV5-1	TRBJ1-1	NA	NA	CASSLAVGVGTEAFF	TGCGCCAGCAGCTTGGCCGTTGGAGTTGGGACTGAAGCTTTCTTT
TRBV7-9	TRBJ1-3	once	TRBD1	CASSFPATGAGNTIYF	TGTGCCAGCAGCTTCCCTGCGACAGGGGCTGGAAACACCATATATTTT
TRBV24-1	TRBJ2-2	NA	NA	CATSDRRVPNTGELFF	TGTGCCACCAGTGATCGGCGGGTACCGAACACCGGGGAGCTGTTTTTT
TRBV28	TRBJ2-2	NA	NA	CASSPAGELFF	TGTGCCAGCAGCCCGGCCGGGGAGCTGTTTTTT
TRBV5-1	TRBJ2-3	once	TRBD2	CASSLGLAGETADTQYF	TGCGCCAGCAGCTTGGGGCTAGCGGGAGAAACAGCAGATACGCAGTATTTT
TRBV10-1	TRBJ2-1	NA	NA	CASSPIGGNEQFF	TGCGCCAGCAGTCCAATAGGGGGAAATGAGCAGTTCTTC
TRBV30	TRBJ2-7	NA	TRBD2	CAWSGLAGANEQYF	TGTGCCTGGAGTGGACTAGCGGGAGCCAACGAGCAGTACTTC
TRBV2	TRBJ1-6	once	NA	CASKGRGGAPYSPLHF	TGTGCCAGCAAAGGAAGGGGGGGGGCACCCTATTCACCCCTCCACTTT
TRBV27	TRBJ1-3	once	NA	CASSPGLNSGNTIYF	TGTGCCAGCAGCCCGGGACTGAACTCTGGAAACACCATATATTTT
TRBV5-1	TRBJ2-2	NA	NA	CASSLSTTGELFF	TGCGCCAGCAGTCTCAGTACGACCGGGGAGCTGTTTTTT
TRBV10-3	TRBJ1-1	NA	TRBD1	CAISVQDRRNTEAFF	TGTGCCATCAGTGTTCAGGACAGGCGGAACACTGAAGCTTTCTTT
TRBV7-9	TRBJ2-7	NA	NA	CASSLERRGYEQYF	TGTGCCAGCAGCTTAGAACGGCGGGGCTACGAGCAGTACTTC
TRBV5-5	TRBJ2-7	many	TRBD1	CASSSGMRTGSSYEQYF	TGTGCCAGCAGCTCGGGGATGCGGACAGGGAGCTCCTACGAGCAGTACTTC
TRBV27	TRBJ2-1	NA	TRBD2	CASTYSSGSSYNEQFF	TGTGCCAGCACCTACTCGAGCGGGAGCTCCTACAATGAGCAGTTCTTC
TRBV10-1	TRBJ1-1	NA	TRBD1	CASSKPLQGANTEAFF	TGCGCCAGCAGTAAACCACTACAGGGGGCGAACACTGAAGCTTTCTTT
TRBV29-1	TRBJ2-7	NA	NA	CSVGGQAYEQYF	TGCAGCGTTGGGGGGCAGGCCTACGAGCAGTACTTC
TRBV11-3	TRBJ2-1	NA	NA	CASSLERNEQFF	TGTGCCAGCAGCTTAGAGAGAAATGAGCAGTTCTTC
TRBV5-1	TRBJ1-4	NA	NA	CASSTTGTIEKLFF	TGCGCCAGCAGCACGACAGGAACGATTGAAAAACTGTTTTTT
TRBV19	TRBJ2-7	NA	TRBD2	CASRGTSGPYEQYF	TGTGCCAGTAGGGGGACTAGCGGTCCCTACGAGCAGTACTTC
TRBV19	TRBJ1-6	NA	NA	CASSRSGGEVLNNSPLHF	TGTGCCAGTAGTCGTTCGGGGGGGGAGGTTTTAAATAATTCACCCCTCCACTTT
TRBV6-5	TRBJ2-7	NA	NA	CASSPGIIHEQYF	TGTGCCAGCAGCCCCGGGATCATCCACGAGCAGTACTTC
TRBV11-2	TRBJ2-1	NA	NA	CASSLGPPSYNEQFF	TGTGCCAGCAGCTTAGGGCCCCCTAGTTACAATGAGCAGTTCTTC
TRBV6-5	TRBJ2-5	NA	NA	CASSPPGEETQYF	TGTGCCAGCAGTCCCCCCGGGGAGGAGACCCAGTACTTC
TRBV10-3	TRBJ1-1	once	NA	CAIRVDPLEVAFF	TGTGCCATCAGGGTAGACCCACTGGAGGTAGCTTTCTTT
TRBV6-5	TRBJ2-3	NA	NA	CASSSGFSTDTQYF	TGTGCCAGCAGCAGCGGTTTTAGCACAGATACGCAGTATTTT
TRBV18	TRBJ2-1	NA	NA	CASSPPSGNEQFF	TGTGCCAGCTCACCACCTAGCGGAAATGAGCAGTTCTTC
TRBV7-9	TRBJ2-7	NA	NA	CASNGRWDSRREQYF	TGTGCCAGCAACGGTAGATGGGACTCTCGGCGCGAGCAGTACTTC
TRBV19	TRBJ1-2	NA	NA	CASSIGHRTNYGYTF	TGTGCCAGTAGTATAGGGCACAGGACTAACTATGGCTACACCTTC
TRBV5-1	TRBJ2-1	NA	NA	CASSLVSSVYEQFF	TGCGCCAGCAGCTTGGTGTCGAGTGTTTATGAGCAGTTCTTC
TRBV11-2	TRBJ2-1	once	NA	CASSSPLGSGWYNEQFF	TGTGCCAGCAGCTCGCCCCTAGGGAGCGGCTGGTACAATGAGCAGTTCTTC
TRBV5-4	TRBJ2-1	NA	NA	CASSLQRVSYNEQFF	TGTGCCAGCAGCTTGCAGCGGGTTTCCTACAATGAGCAGTTCTTC
TRBV11-2	TRBJ1-2	once	TRBD1	CASTPGQAYGYTF	TGTGCCAGCACCCCCGGACAGGCGTATGGCTACACCTTC
TRBV4-2	TRBJ2-3	NA	TRBD2	CASSQDTPLAGADTQYF	TGTGCCAGCAGCCAAGATACCCCACTAGCGGGAGCGGATACGCAGTATTTT
TRBV29-1	TRBJ1-1	few	NA	CSVETPLEAFF	TGCAGCGTTGAGACACCGCTTGAAGCTTTCTTT
TRBV5-1	TRBJ2-7	NA	TRBD2	CASSLEVAGPYEQYF	TGCGCCAGCAGCTTGGAAGTAGCGGGACCCTACGAGCAGTACTTC
TRBV6-5	TRBJ2-7	NA	TRBD1	CASSKGQGYEQYF	TGTGCCAGCAGTAAGGGACAGGGCTACGAGCAGTACTTC
TRBV11-2	TRBJ2-2	NA	TRBD2	CASSRYLAGGPNGELFF	TGTGCCAGCAGCCGATACCTAGCGGGAGGGCCTAACGGGGAGCTGTTTTTT
TRBV5-1	TRBJ1-1	NA	NA	CASSLGTGGVTEAFF	TGCGCCAGCAGCTTGGGGACCGGCGGGGTGACTGAAGCTTTCTTT
TRBV19	TRBJ2-3	NA	TRBD1	CASRHRDRSTDTQYF	TGTGCCAGTAGACACCGGGACAGGTCTACAGATACGCAGTATTTT
TRBV3-1/TRBV3-2	TRBJ2-1	once	NA	CASSPGWNEQFF	TGTGCCAGCAGCCCCGGGTGGAATGAGCAGTTCTTC
TRBV6-1	TRBJ2-4	NA	NA	CASSGNDPEGAKNIQYF	TGTGCCAGCAGTGGGAACGACCCGGAGGGGGCCAAAAACATTCAGTACTTC
TRBV2	TRBJ2-4	NA	NA	CASSIAGASANIQYF	TGTGCCAGCAGCATTGCGGGGGCCAGTGCGAACATTCAGTACTTC
TRBV30	TRBJ2-3	NA	NA	CAWTPLGRGTDTQYF	TGTGCCTGGACTCCCCTGGGCAGGGGCACAGATACGCAGTATTTT
TRBV27	TRBJ2-1	NA	NA	CASKESGRNEQFF	TGTGCCAGCAAAGAAAGCGGGCGGAATGAGCAGTTCTTC